One and the same sample provided the 18 T cell receptor beta chains below, sequenced in a study of blood T cell repertoires in COVID-19. TCRdb keeps only in-frame clones here, not all; method: immunoSEQ multiplex PCR. Here the sample spans roughly 100,000 clones, 65% to 80% being singletons. The specimen was peripheral blood. These TCRs come from an older woman with acute or convalescent COVID-19.

This clone was observed a few times. The gene calls are TRBV29-1 and TRBJ2-5; D gene unclear. This CDR3 spans 11 amino acids. The germline V gene has CDR1 SQVTM and CDR2 ANQGSEA. V lost 6 bases to trimming and J lost 4 bases, with 9 bases between them. The CDR3 bases are TGCAGCGTGGGTTGGGCAGAGACCCAGTACTTC. It codes for CSVGWAETQYF.

The rearrangement uses TRBV10-1 and TRBJ2-7, with TRBD2 as a possible D gene (5 bases). The CDR3 extends over 14 amino acids. V shed 8 bases and J shed 6 bases, with 20 bases lying between them. Germline V gene lookup returns CDR1 WNHNN and CDR2 SYGVQD (reference sequence). The CDR3: CASAPQAGGSEQYF. CDR3 sequence (DNA): TGCGCCAGCGCCCCCCAGGCCGGAGGCTCCGAGCAGTACTTC.

The chain is built from TRBV9 and TRBJ1-2, with TRBD1 matching over 7 bases. There are 16 residues in the CDR3. The trim removed 3 bases at V and 4 bases at J, leaving 12 bases unmatched. Germline-derived CDR1 and CDR2 are SGDLS and YYNGEE. CDR3 coding DNA: TGTGCCAGCAGCGCGGTCTGGGGACAGCTAGCCTATGGCTACACCTTC. Its translation is CASSAVWGQLAYGYTF.

V and J are TRBV7-8 and TRBJ2-1; 9 nucleotides agree with TRBD1. V lost 4 bases, J lost 7 bases, and 17 bases stayed unmatched. This CDR3 comprises 18 residues. Germline assignment: CDR1 SGHVS and CDR2 FQNEAQ. Written as DNA, the CDR3 is TGTGCCAGCAGCTCCAAACAAGGACAGGGGATGTCGAGGAATGAGCAGTTCTTC. Translation: CASSSKQGQGMSRNEQFF.

The J gene is TRBJ1-2, the V gene TRBV5-4, with 8 bases lining up with TRBD1. The CDR3 extends over 13 amino acids. V trimming: 3 bases; J trimming: 2 bases; junction bases outside the gene matches: 0. Germline assignment: CDR1 SGHNT and CDR2 YYREEE (reference sequence). The CDR3 DNA follows: TGTGCCAGCAGCTACAGGGGGAACTATGGCTACACCTTC. Its translation is CASSYRGNYGYTF.

The V gene is TRBV28, the J gene TRBJ2-1, with TRBD2 identical over 8 bases. V shed 4 bases, J shed 13 bases, and the junction held 12 bases outside the gene matches. Germline-derived CDR1 and CDR2 are MDHEN and SYDVKM. The CDR3 has 14 residues. CDR3 sequence: CASSSRAGAPFQFF. Written as DNA, the CDR3 is TGTGCCAGCAGTTCCAGAGCGGGGGCGCCATTTCAGTTCTTC.

DNA for the CDR3: TGCGCCAGCACGATTACGATGGGGGGCTCCTACAATGAGCAGTTCTTC. As protein: CASTITMGGSYNEQFF. The V gene is TRBV5-1, the J gene TRBJ2-1; D perhaps matches TRBD2 (6 bases). From germline, CDR1 is SGHRS and CDR2 YFSETQ. This CDR3 is built from 16 residues. Trimming shortened V by 6 bases and J by 0 bases, and 16 bases separated the two germline ends.

This sequence joins TRBV28 and TRBJ1-4; D might be TRBD1 (5 bases). This CDR3 spans 16 amino acids. Per the germline V gene, CDR1 is MDHEN and CDR2 is SYDVKM. V was cut by 5 bases and J by 7 bases, with 20 bases left in between. The CDR3: CASSEDWDSRGEKLFF. The CDR3 region has the DNA TGTGCCAGCAGTGAAGATTGGGACTCCCGGGGTGAAAAACTGTTTTTT.

This chain joins TRBV20-1 and TRBJ1-5; D gene unclear. Germline loops: CDR1 DFQATT, CDR2 SNEGSKA (reference sequence). The ends were cut back, 3 bases at V and 5 bases at J, with 11 bases in the middle. The CDR3 consists of 13 residues. CDR3 coding DNA: TGCAGTGCTAGTCCTGAGGAGCATCAGCCCCAGCATTTT. Its translation: CSASPEEHQPQHF.

The chain is built from TRBV5-8 and TRBJ1-5, with 9 bases fitting TRBD1. This CDR3 is 13 amino acids long. Trimming cost V 4 bases and J 7 bases; bases outside gene matches: 3. Germline CDR1 SGHTS, CDR2 YDEGEE. CDR3 sequence reads: CASSTGGRQPQHF. The CDR3 DNA is TGTGCCAGCAGCACAGGGGGCAGGCAGCCCCAGCATTTT.

V is TRBV28 and J is TRBJ1-5; D unresolved. This CDR3 is built from 13 residues. V lost 1 base to trimming and J lost 7 bases, with 8 bases between them. The V gene's germline CDR1 is MDHEN and CDR2 SYDVKM. The CDR3 sequence: CASSLSPGQPQHF. CDR3 nucleotide sequence: TGTGCCAGCAGTTTATCCCCAGGACAGCCCCAGCATTTT.

The genes are TRBV11-2 and TRBJ1-6; no clear D gene. Germline V gives CDR1 SGHAT, CDR2 FQNNGV. The CDR3 contains 13 residues. V shed 5 bases and J shed 9 bases, with 11 bases lying between them. Here the CDR3 reads CASSAGGSSPLHF. The CDR3 DNA reads as TGTGCCAGCAGCGCAGGAGGGAGTTCACCCCTCCACTTT.

V gene TRBV15 combines with J gene TRBJ2-5; 8 bases agree with TRBD1. The CDR3 sequence is 15 residues long. The ends lost 0 bases at V and 5 bases at J; junction bases unmatched: 5. Germline V CDR1 and CDR2: LNHNV, YYDKDF (reference sequence). The chain's CDR3 is CATSRDPGGRETQYF. The CDR3 nucleotides read TGTGCCACCAGCAGAGATCCAGGGGGCCGGGAGACCCAGTACTTC.

The chain uses TRBV3-1 (or the pseudogene TRBV3-2) and TRBJ2-5, with TRBD1 matching over 8 bases. V was pared by 3 bases and J by 1 base, with 4 bases of the junction left unmatched. Germline V gene data show CDR1 as LGHDT and CDR2 as YNNKEL (reference sequence). CDR3 size: 15 residues. The CDR3 here is CASSQRQGLQETQYF. The CDR3 coding sequence is TGTGCCAGCAGCCAGCGACAGGGGCTCCAAGAGACCCAGTACTTC.

The chain is built from TRBV2 and TRBJ2-1, with D hard to call. Germline V gives CDR1 SNHLY, CDR2 FYNNEI. CDR3 length equals 14 residues. Trimming cost V 6 bases and J 0 bases, with 9 bases left between them. CDR3 protein: CASSPLLSYNEQFF. CDR3 in DNA: TGTGCCAGCAGCCCACTTCTCTCCTACAATGAGCAGTTCTTC.

The V and J genes are TRBV25-1 and TRBJ2-5; D is perhaps TRBD2 (6 bases). The CDR3 runs 15 residues. Germline V lookup: CDR1 MGHDK, CDR2 SYGVNS. Trimming took 2 bases from V and 4 from J, leaving 14 bases between them. The chain's CDR3 is CASSEPEGGTETQYF. The CDR3 DNA sequence: TGTGCCAGCAGTGAACCAGAAGGAGGGACAGAGACCCAGTACTTC.

This clone was seen a single time. In nucleotides, the CDR3 is TGCAGCGTTTTACAGGGGATCATGAACACTGAAGCTTTCTTT. It is translated as CSVLQGIMNTEAFF. The V call is TRBV29-1, the J call TRBJ1-1; 7 nucleotides line up with TRBD1. This CDR3 is 14 amino acids long. V dropped 5 bases and J dropped 0; count of bases not matched to a gene: 6. CDR1 is SQVTM and CDR2 is ANQGSEA in the germline V gene.

This chain joins TRBV18 and TRBJ1-3; the D is unclear. The length of the CDR3 is 20 residues. Per the germline V gene, CDR1 is KGHSH and CDR2 is LQKENI. V lost 3 bases and J 0 bases, leaving 24 bases between the germline ends. As DNA, the CDR3 is TGTGCCAGCTCACCCAGAGGAACGGAAGGTAGTTTTCGCTCTGGAAACACCATATATTTT. Its protein is CASSPRGTEGSFRSGNTIYF.